These 21 T cell receptor beta chains were all obtained from the same sample, sequenced in a study of tumor and adjacent non-tumor tissue in lung cancer. Three rounds of nested PCR, following a modified ARM-PCR protocol, produced the TCRbeta library. TCRdb called the multiplex PCR reads again in MiXCR, with one record for every CDR3 protein. The sample yields 65,000 to 95,000 distinct CDR3 sequences, over 75% seen once. This sample's RNA came from whole unsorted tissue. Sequenced sample: lung tumor tissue. These receptors all come from a woman between 45 and 60 years old with non-small cell lung cancer.

CDR3 in amino acids: CASRRTGGAGQPQHF. In DNA, the CDR3 is TGTGCCAGCAGACGTACAGGGGGTGCAGGGCAGCCCCAGCATTTT. The genes are TRBV6-6 and TRBJ1-5, with 8 bases fitting TRBD1. Germline trimming cut 6 bases from V and 7 bases from J; bases unmatched to any gene: 11. Germline values: CDR1 MNHNY, CDR2 SVGAGI (reference sequence). The CDR3 totals 15 residues.

Points on this clonotype: At one of its ends the junction is not consistent with the germline gene, which may arise from a read error. The CDR3: CSVETGRQSYEQHF. In DNA form, the CDR3 reads TGCAGCGTTGAAACGGGCAGGCAAAGCTACGAGCAGCACTTC. The chain recombines TRBV29-1 with TRBJ2-7; unclear D gene. Germline CDR1 and CDR2: SQVTM and ANQGSEA. The CDR3 length is 14 residues.

This clonotype was detected once. One junction end does not reproduce the germline sequence, and a read error may be involved. The rearrangement links TRBV12-3 or TRBV12-4 to TRBJ2-3; no firm D call. This CDR3 is built from 14 residues. The CDR3: CASSHNPITNTQYF. As DNA, the CDR3 is TGTGCCAGCAGCCATAACCCGATCACAAATACACAGTATTTT.

Comments on this clonotype: One end of the junction fails to match germline, which may point to a read error. J is TRBJ2-5 and V is TRBV18; 10 bases map to TRBD1. Germline V gene sequence: CDR1 KGHSH, CDR2 LQKENI. The CDR3 runs 15 residues. CDR3 nucleotide sequence: TGTGTCAGCTTACAACCGGGACAGGGGAGGGAGACCCAGTACTTC. It yields the protein CVSLQPGQGRETQYF.

Comments on this clonotype: A junction boundary mismatches the germline segment, possibly from a read error. The chain couples TRBV20-1 to TRBJ2-7; TRBD1 matches 9 bases. The germline CDR1 and CDR2 sequences are DFQATT and SNEGSKA (reference sequence). This CDR3 region has 14 residues. The CDR3 reads CSVRAGTGSYEQYF. The CDR3 DNA is TGCAGTGTTAGAGCCGGGACAGGGTCGTATGAGCAGTACTTC.

On this clonotype: One end of the junction varies from germline; a read error may be responsible. The chain joins TRBV13 to TRBJ1-1; D remains ambiguous. CDR1 and CDR2 from the germline V gene are PRHDT and FYEKMQ (reference sequence). The CDR3 consists of 11 residues. CDR3 region: CTSNWTTEAFF. Written as DNA, the CDR3 is TGTACCAGCAACTGGACCACTGAAGCTTTCTTT.

The sample holds one count of this clonotype. The germline gene is not matched at one end of the junction; a read error may be the cause. The chain carries TRBV29-1 and TRBJ2-7, with unresolved D. Per germline, CDR1 SQVTM and CDR2 ANQGSEA. The CDR3 is made up of 13 amino acids. The CDR3 here is CSVDIGPGDEQYF. For the CDR3, the DNA is TGCAGCGTTGATATCGGCCCGGGTGACGAGCAATACTTC.

To note about this clonotype: A read error may produce the germline difference seen at one junction end. J is TRBJ1-5 and V is TRBV4-3, with D unresolved. Germline loops: CDR1 LGHNA, CDR2 YSLEER. The CDR3 has 13 residues. CDR3 sequence reads: CAGSQILNQAQHF. The CDR3 region has the DNA TGCGCCGGCAGCCAAATCCTCAATCAGGCCCAGCATTTT.

The chain combines TRBV20-1 with TRBJ2-7, with TRBD1 as a possible D gene (8 bases). Looked up from germline, CDR1 is DFQATT and CDR2 is SNEGSKA (reference sequence). V dropped 3 bases and J dropped 10 bases, with 19 bases sitting between them. The CDR3 is 13 residues long. The CDR3 DNA reads TGCAGTGCTAGCGGCGACAGGGGAGGGAGACAGTACTTC. Translation gives CSASGDRGGRQYF.

Worth noting for this clonotype: Just one base apart from a much larger clone, this may be a read error. This chain uses TRBV19 with TRBJ1-5, with D possibly TRBD1 on 6 matching bases. The V gene lost 6 bases and the J gene lost 11 bases, with 17 bases spanning the gap. There are 13 residues in the CDR3. Germline loops: CDR1 LNHDA, CDR2 SQIVND (reference sequence). The CDR3 bases are TGTGCCAGTAGCCTACAGGGAATGAGGTCCCAGCATTTT. Translation: CASSLQGMRSQHF.

This CDR3 reads CASKLESGGEKGNEKLFF. DNA for the CDR3: TGTGCCAGCAAGTTAGAAAGTGGAGGGGAGAAGGGTAATGAAAAACTGTTTTTT. J is TRBJ1-4 and V is TRBV11-3; possible D gene TRBD1, 5 bases. The germline CDR1 and CDR2 sequences are SGHNT and YENEEA. The length of the CDR3 is 18 residues. V was clipped by 7 bases and J by 4 bases, with 25 bases between them.

As for this clonotype: The junction differs from germline at one of its ends, possibly a read error. This chain connects TRBV12-3 or TRBV12-4 to TRBJ1-5; no definite D call. The CDR3 consists of 14 residues. CDR3 sequence: CASSLGAGDQPQLF. In DNA, the CDR3 is TGTGCCAGCAGTTTGGGAGCAGGTGATCAGCCCCAGCTTTTT.

A remark on this clonotype: No conserved phenylalanine or tryptophan is present at the end of the CDR3, so a read error is the likely explanation. This chain uses TRBV2 with TRBJ2-7; D gene uncertain. The CDR3 runs to 11 residues. Germline CDR1 reads SNHLY; CDR2 reads FYNNEI. V was pared by 4 bases and J by 4 bases, with 5 bases between. The CDR3 loop is CASSVDYEQYS. CDR3 nucleotide sequence: TGTGCCAGCAGTGTCGATTACGAGCAGTACTCC.

The rearrangement joins TRBV20-1 to TRBJ2-5; 7 nucleotides line up with TRBD2. The length of the CDR3 is 14 residues. CDR1 and CDR2 (germline): DFQATT, SNEGSKA (reference sequence). CDR3 sequence reads: CNTRTGRSLETQYF. CDR3 bases: TGCAATACTAGAACCGGGAGGTCCTTAGAGACCCAGTACTTC.

Relative to its sample, this clonotype is medium-sized (0.01 to 0.1%). V gene TRBV6-1 combines with J gene TRBJ2-2; 9 bases line up with TRBD1. The CDR3 runs to 15 residues. Trimming cost V 5 bases and J 8 bases; bases outside gene matches: 9. Germline V lookup: CDR1 MNHNS, CDR2 SASEGT. CDR3 protein: CASSTSGTGLGELFF. As DNA, the CDR3 is TGTGCCAGCAGTACCTCCGGGACAGGGCTGGGGGAGCTGTTTTTT.

This clonotype appeared many times. The chain uses TRBV5-1 and TRBJ1-4; D is perhaps TRBD1 (6 bases). The CDR3 length is 16 residues. Germline loops: CDR1 SGHRS, CDR2 YFSETQ. The V end lost 2 bases, the J end lost 2 bases, and 13 bases lay between the germline ends. This chain's CDR3 is CASSFTGTATNEKLFF. DNA of the CDR3: TGCGCCAGCAGCTTCACAGGGACGGCGACTAATGAAAAACTGTTTTTT. Drawing the rest from reference TRBV5-1 and TRBJ1-4, the complete variable domain is KAGVTQTPRYLIKTRGQQVTLSCSPISGHRSVSWYQQTPGQGLQFLFEYFSETQRNKGNFPGRFSGRQFSNSRSEMNVSTLELGDSALYLCASSFTGTATNEKLFFGSGTQLSVL.

CDR3 DNA: TGTGCCAGCAGCCCTATGGACAGAATACTATATGGCTACACCTTC. Translating it yields CASSPMDRILYGYTF. The chain joins TRBV5-6 to TRBJ1-2, with a tentative D call TRBD1 (6 bases). Germline CDR1 SGHDT, CDR2 YYEEEE. The CDR3 extends over 15 amino acids. The V end lost 4 bases, the J end lost 5 bases, and 18 bases lay between the germline ends.

A note on this clonotype: A read error may account for a junction end that differs from germline. This chain connects TRBV10-2 to TRBJ2-7; 7 nucleotides line up with TRBD2. Germline values: CDR1 WSHSY, CDR2 SAAADI. The CDR3 sequence is 15 residues long. Written as DNA, the CDR3 is TGCGCCAGCAGTGTACTAGTGGGAGGGTTCTACGAGCATTACTTC. Protein sequence: CASSVLVGGFYEHYF.

As regards this clonotype: One end of the junction fails to match germline, which may point to a read error. This chain connects TRBV28 to TRBJ2-7, with TRBD2 identical over 12 bases. This CDR3 region has 14 residues. Per the germline V gene, CDR1 is MDHEN and CDR2 is SYDVKM. The CDR3 reads CTSSRLAGGHEQYF. CDR3 in DNA: TGTACCAGCAGTAGGCTAGCGGGAGGGCACGAGCAGTACTTC.

To note about this clonotype: A junction boundary mismatches the germline segment, possibly from a read error. The rearrangement uses TRBV6-6 and TRBJ2-5; D is ambiguous. CDR1 and CDR2 from the germline V gene are MNHNY and SVGAGI (reference sequence). The CDR3 sequence is 14 residues long. The chain's CDR3 is CASSYPGSVETQYF. The CDR3 nucleotides are TGTGCCAGTAGTTATCCAGGAAGTGTGGAGACCCAGTACTTC.

Notes on this clonotype: One end of the junction varies from germline; a read error may be responsible. V usage is TRBV6-2 or TRBV6-3 and J usage is TRBJ2-1; perhaps TRBD2 as D (6 bases). The CDR3 runs to 12 residues. The germline CDR1 and CDR2 sequences are MNHEY and SVGEGT. The CDR3 DNA reads as TGTGCCTGCAGTCGGACTATCAATGAGCAGTTCTTC. As protein: CACSRTINEQFF.